These 6 T cell receptor beta chains were sequenced from one sample in a study of regulatory and conventional T cells in RAG deficiency. Genomic DNA came from blood regulatory T cells gated CD4+ CD25-high CD127-low. Method: immunoSEQ multiplex PCR; TCRdb's copy keeps in-frame clones and lacks some. In the table there are about 7,100 clones, about 93% of which are singletons. This sample was shared with a second study, whose subject was regulatory T cells. That work adds: The PCR used 52 TRBV and 13 TRBJ primers.

The sequenced sample was CD127- CD25+ CD4+ Tregs sorted from blood. These receptors came from a human donor in good health.

This chain joins TRBV27 and TRBJ1-1; TRBD1 aligns across 7 bases. CDR3 length equals 13 residues. CDR1 MNHEY and CDR2 SMNVEV come from the germline V gene (reference sequence). The V and J ends lost 5 bases and 8 bases, in that order; junction bases with no gene match: 8. The CDR3 nucleotides are TGTGCCAGCAGTCAAAGGGGGCCGGCGGAAGCTTTCTTT. The encoded protein is CASSQRGPAEAFF.

The chain employs TRBV12-5 and TRBJ2-2; TRBD1 aligns across 9 bases. There are 15 residues in the CDR3. Trimming took 4 bases from V and 3 from J; bases not matched to a gene: 3. The germline CDR1 and CDR2 sequences are LGHNT and FRNRAP. CDR3 in amino acids: CASGSRDRDTGELFF. The CDR3 coding sequence is TGTGCTAGTGGTTCCCGGGACAGGGACACCGGGGAGCTGTTTTTT.

This chain joins TRBV6-5 and TRBJ2-7; no definite D call. CDR3 size: 13 residues. The germline V gene encodes CDR1 MNHEY and CDR2 SVGAGI. Between the trimmed V and J ends, which lost 2 bases and 0 bases, there was a span of 5 bases. The CDR3 loop reads CASSYTNSYEQYF. DNA of the CDR3: TGTGCCAGCAGTTACACAAACTCCTACGAGCAGTACTTC.

The gene calls are TRBV5-1 and TRBJ2-1; D unresolved. With 0 bases removed from V and 3 bases from J, the gap between germline ends came to 4 bases. CDR3 length: 13 amino acids. Per the germline V gene, CDR1 is SGHRS and CDR2 is YFSETQ. The CDR3 bases are TGCGCCAGCAGCTTGGCCGTCTACAATGAGCAGTTCTTC. Its translation is CASSLAVYNEQFF.

The CDR3 protein is CASSGKTDYGYTF. The CDR3 nucleotides read TGTGCCAGTAGTGGAAAAACAGACTATGGCTACACCTTC. The chain couples TRBV19 to TRBJ1-2; D remains ambiguous. The germline V gene encodes CDR1 LNHDA and CDR2 SQIVND (reference sequence). The CDR3 runs 13 residues. V was shortened by 5 bases and J by 3 bases, with 10 bases between the two germline ends.

DNA for the CDR3: TGTGCCAGCAGCGTAGTTTGGGGGGGGACCCAGTACTTC. Encoded protein: CASSVVWGGTQYF. The rearrangement uses TRBV9 and TRBJ2-5; TRBD2 agrees at 7 bases. The CDR3 consists of 13 residues. V lost 0 bases, J lost 7 bases, and 3 bases stayed unmatched. CDR1 is SGDLS and CDR2 is YYNGEE in the germline V gene.